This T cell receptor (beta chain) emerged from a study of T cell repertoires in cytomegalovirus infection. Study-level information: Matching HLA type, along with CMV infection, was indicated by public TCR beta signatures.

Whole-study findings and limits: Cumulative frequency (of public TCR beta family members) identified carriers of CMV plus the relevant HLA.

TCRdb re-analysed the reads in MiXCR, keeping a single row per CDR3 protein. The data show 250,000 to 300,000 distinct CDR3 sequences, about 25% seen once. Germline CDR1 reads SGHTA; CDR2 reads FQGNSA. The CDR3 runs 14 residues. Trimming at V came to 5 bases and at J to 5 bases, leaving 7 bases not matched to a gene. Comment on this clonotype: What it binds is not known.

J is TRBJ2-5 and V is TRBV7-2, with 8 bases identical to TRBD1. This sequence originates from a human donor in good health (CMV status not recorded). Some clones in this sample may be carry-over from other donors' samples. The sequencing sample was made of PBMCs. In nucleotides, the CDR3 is TGTGCCAGCAGCCGGGACAGGCCCTCGGAGACCCAGTACTTC. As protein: CASSRDRPSETQYF.